This paragraph reports one T cell receptor beta chain. The method was immunoSEQ multiplex PCR; TCRdb's version includes in-frame clones alone and lacks a portion of them. Here the sample spans a few hundred thousand clones, around 80% being singletons. This sample is drawn from a study of blood T cell repertoires in COVID-19. In the study overall: Collection of acute and convalescent COVID-19 samples took place in the United States, Italy and Spain. PBMCs, B-cell-depleted T cells, or T cells provided the cDNA or gDNA that made up the material.

There are 10 residues in the CDR3. The germline V gene encodes CDR1 DFQATT and CDR2 SNEGSKA (reference sequence). Trimming stripped 5 bases from V and 8 bases from J, with 7 bases between. The TCR originated in a woman aged 55-69 years who had recovered from COVID-19. The gene calls are TRBV20-1 and TRBJ1-3, with D possibly matching TRBD1 (5 bases). The sequenced sample was peripheral blood. The CDR3 spells CSAQGDTIYF. The DNA for the CDR3 is TGCAGTGCTCAGGGCGACACCATATATTTT.